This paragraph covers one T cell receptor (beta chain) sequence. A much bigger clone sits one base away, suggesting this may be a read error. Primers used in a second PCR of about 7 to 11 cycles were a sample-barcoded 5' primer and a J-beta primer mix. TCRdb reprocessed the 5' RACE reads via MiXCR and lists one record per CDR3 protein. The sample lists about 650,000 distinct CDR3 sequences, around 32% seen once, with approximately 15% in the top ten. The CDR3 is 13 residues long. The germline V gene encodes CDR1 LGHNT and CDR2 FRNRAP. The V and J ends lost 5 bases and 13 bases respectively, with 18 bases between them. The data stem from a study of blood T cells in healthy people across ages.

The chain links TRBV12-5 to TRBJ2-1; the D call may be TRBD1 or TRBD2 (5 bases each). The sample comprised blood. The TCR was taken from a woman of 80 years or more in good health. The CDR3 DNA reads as TGTGCTAGTGGTCCTTTTCAGGGAGAGACCCAGTTCTTC. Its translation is CASGPFQGETQFF.